These 6 T cell receptor beta chains share one sample of origin, sequenced in a study of cytomegalovirus exposure and HLA in healthy donors. Profiling relied on immunoSEQ multiplex PCR, and the TCRdb table lists in-frame clones only, not all of them. The sample holds 110,000 or so clones, about 88% seen once. Sequencing was done on a sample of PBMCs. The receptors derive from a woman aged 18-30 years in good health and CMV-seronegative.

This sequence joins TRBV9 and TRBJ1-1; D unresolved. Germline CDR1 and CDR2: SGDLS and YYNGEE. CDR3 length: 12 residues. Trimming stripped 0 bases from V and 8 bases from J, with 8 bases between. CDR3 nucleotides: TGTGCCAGCAGCGTAGACGAGAGCGAAGCTTTCTTT. Protein: CASSVDESEAFF.

J is TRBJ2-3 and V is TRBV28; a possible D gene is TRBD2 (6 bases). CDR1 is MDHEN and CDR2 is SYDVKM in the germline V gene. This CDR3 comprises 15 residues. V was cut by 1 base and J by 5 bases, with 13 bases left in between. The CDR3 nucleotides are TGTGCCAGCAGTTTATATGAGGTGGGGGGAGATACGCAGTATTTT. Residues: CASSLYEVGGDTQYF.

The chain links TRBV28 to TRBJ1-1, with 8 nucleotides matching TRBD1. Germline loops: CDR1 MDHEN, CDR2 SYDVKM. Trimming removed 2 bases from V and 4 bases from J; junction bases left unmatched: 6. This CDR3 contains 15 residues. The CDR3 nucleotides are TGTGCCAGCAGTTTACGGGGGACAGGTGGCACTGAAGCTTTCTTT. This sequence encodes CASSLRGTGGTEAFF.

This CDR3 reads CASSWGLAGNTGELFF. CDR3 sequence (DNA): TGCGCCAGCAGCTGGGGACTAGCGGGGAACACCGGGGAGCTGTTTTTT. This rearrangement joins TRBV5-1 to TRBJ2-2; TRBD2 agrees at 12 bases. Germline CDR1 SGHRS, CDR2 YFSETQ. V lost 3 bases to trimming and J lost 1 base; unmatched junction nucleotides: 1. The CDR3 is 16 amino acids.

This chain links TRBV28 with TRBJ1-2; a weak D match, TRBD1 (5 bases). Germline-derived CDR1 and CDR2 are MDHEN and SYDVKM. The CDR3 spans 14 residues. V lost 3 bases to trimming and J lost 4 bases, with 12 bases between them. The DNA of the CDR3 is TGTGCCAGCAGTTTGAGGACACACCCCTATGGCTACACCTTC. This translates into CASSLRTHPYGYTF.

The V and J genes are TRBV13 and TRBJ2-4, with TRBD1 matching 7 bases. The length of the CDR3 is 16 residues. The trim removed 3 bases at V and 0 bases at J, leaving 5 bases unmatched. CDR1 PRHDT and CDR2 FYEKMQ come from the germline V gene (reference sequence). The CDR3 nucleotides read TGTGCCAGCAGCTTGGGGACAGTCATAGCCAAAAACATTCAGTACTTC. It specifies CASSLGTVIAKNIQYF.